The clone carrying this TCR beta chain is a singleton in its sample. Its antigen is as yet unknown. Template switching added a universal primer site; cDNA carried unique molecular identifiers. TCRdb independently ran MiXCR on the 5' RACE reads; one entry per CDR3 protein. Altogether 1.5 million to 2 million distinct CDR3 sequences are present, around 29% being singletons, with the ten largest covering about 0.27%. The sample belongs to a study of identical twins. General observations from the study: Zero-insertion results could be subject to partial confounding by invariant MAIT and iNKT cells. Less excess twin sharing appeared in beta out-of-frame sequences. Insertions were fewer in abundant cord blood beta clonotypes, whereas memory repertoires showed none of this pattern.

The CDR3 extends over 17 amino acids. Deletions cut 0 bases from V and 9 bases from J, with 21 bases between. Germline lookup yields CDR1 LNHNV and CDR2 YYDKDF (reference sequence). This TCR came from a newborn girl in good health. The sample was cord blood. The chain uses TRBV15 and TRBJ2-1, with D perhaps assigned TRBD1 or TRBD2 (5 bases each). The CDR3 DNA is TGTGCCACCAGCAGAGATGTCTTGGGGGAACGGGATGTTGAGCAGTTCTTC. Translation gives CATSRDVLGERDVEQFF.